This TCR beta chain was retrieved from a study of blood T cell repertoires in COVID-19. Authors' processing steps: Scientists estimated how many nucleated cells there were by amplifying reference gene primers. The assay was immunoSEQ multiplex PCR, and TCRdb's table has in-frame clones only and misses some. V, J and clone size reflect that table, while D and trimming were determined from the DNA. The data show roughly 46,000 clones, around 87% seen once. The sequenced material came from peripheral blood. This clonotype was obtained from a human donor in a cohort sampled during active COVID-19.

DNA of the CDR3: TGTGCCTGGAGTGCAGGGGCCGGCAAGCAGTACTTC. Translating gives CAWSAGAGKQYF. The chain is built from TRBV30 and TRBJ2-7; D may be TRBD1 (6 bases). This CDR3 has 12 amino acids. Germline CDR1 reads GTSNPN; CDR2 reads SVGIG (reference sequence). V was clipped by 1 base and J by 8 bases, with 12 bases between them.